This T cell receptor (beta chain) derives from a study of T cells in Graves' hyperthyroidism and ophthalmopathy. General observations from the study: In the blood, most expanded thyroid clonotypes above 0.001 appeared as well.

This clonotype was seen many times. As yet, its antigen is unknown. Per germline, CDR1 LNHNV and CDR2 YYDKDF (reference sequence). The CDR3 sequence is 15 residues long. J lost 1 base, V lost 3 bases, and 2 bases had no gene match. Researchers amplified the TCR beta CDR3 regions from RNA transcripts. The HTBI primer set was used in a first-round RT-PCR of the TCR CDR3. A single record per CDR3 protein comes from TCRdb applying MiXCR to the multiplex PCR reads. The table includes approximately 400,000 distinct CDR3 sequences, around 15% detected once. The diagnoses drew upon clinical symptoms, serum thyroxine and TRAb, thyroid ultrasound and orbital computed tomography.

The sequencing input was blood. This sequence was found in a woman in her 30s with Graves' ophthalmopathy. The chain employs TRBV15 and TRBJ1-5; 8 nucleotides match TRBD1. CDR3 in amino acids: CATSRDRASNQPQHF. As DNA, the CDR3 is TGTGCCACCAGCAGGGACAGGGCAAGCAATCAGCCCCAGCATTTT.